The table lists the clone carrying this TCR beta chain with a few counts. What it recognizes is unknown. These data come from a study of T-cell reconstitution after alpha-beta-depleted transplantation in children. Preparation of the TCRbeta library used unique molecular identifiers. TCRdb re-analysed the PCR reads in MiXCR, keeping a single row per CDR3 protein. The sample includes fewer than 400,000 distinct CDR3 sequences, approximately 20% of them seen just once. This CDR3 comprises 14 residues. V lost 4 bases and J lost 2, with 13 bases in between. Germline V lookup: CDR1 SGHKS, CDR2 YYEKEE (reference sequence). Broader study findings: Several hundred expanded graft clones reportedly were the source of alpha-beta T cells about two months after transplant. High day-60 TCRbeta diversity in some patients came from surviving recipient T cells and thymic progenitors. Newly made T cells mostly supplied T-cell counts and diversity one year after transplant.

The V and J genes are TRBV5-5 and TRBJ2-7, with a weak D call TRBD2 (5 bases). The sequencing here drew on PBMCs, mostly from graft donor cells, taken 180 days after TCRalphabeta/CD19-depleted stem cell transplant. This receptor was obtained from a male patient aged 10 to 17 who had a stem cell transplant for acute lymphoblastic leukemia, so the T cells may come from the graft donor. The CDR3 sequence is CASSPGPGTYEQYF. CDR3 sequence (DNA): TGTGCCAGCAGCCCCGGACCGGGAACCTACGAGCAGTACTTC.